The 2 T cell receptor beta chains in this list originate from one sample, sequenced in a study of T cell repertoires in cytomegalovirus infection. TCRdb reprocessed the reads with MiXCR, giving one entry per CDR3 protein. The table lists fewer than 350,000 distinct CDR3 sequences, 8% to 9.5% of them singletons, with around 4.5% in the top ten. The sequenced sample consisted of PBMCs. These receptors originate from a human donor in good health (CMV status not recorded). Some clones in this sample may be carry-over from other donors' samples.

This clonotype was observed a few times. The rearrangement joins TRBV20-1 to TRBJ1-4; D remains unclear. Germline CDR1 is DFQATT and CDR2 is SNEGSKA (reference sequence). The CDR3 length is 12 residues. V was trimmed by 5 bases and J by 5 bases, leaving 9 bases between them. This CDR3 reads CSALQANEKLFF. The CDR3 DNA reads as TGCAGTGCTCTGCAGGCCAATGAAAAACTGTTTTTT.

The table lists this clonotype with a count of one. This rearrangement joins TRBV4-3 to TRBJ2-1; D is ambiguous. V gave up 4 bases and J gave up 4 bases, with 14 bases separating them. The CDR3 consists of 15 residues. CDR1 and CDR2 from the germline V gene are LGHNA and YSLEER. The CDR3: CASSPRAVSYNEQFF. The CDR3 coding sequence is TGCGCCAGCAGCCCTCGCGCGGTCTCATACAATGAGCAGTTCTTC.